The 23 T cell receptor beta chains below were found in one sample sequenced in a study of identical twins. A single record per CDR3 protein comes from TCRdb applying MiXCR to the 5' RACE reads. The data contain approximately 600,000 distinct CDR3 sequences, just over 7% of them singletons. These same data were also listed under a study on yellow fever vaccine responses in identical twins.

Sequenced input: PBMCs. The receptors were sampled from a woman aged 18-29 years in good health.

This clonotype was detected only a few times. The J gene is TRBJ1-4, the V gene TRBV20-1; the D is unclear. V was cut by 3 bases and J by 5 bases, with 13 bases left in between. Germline V lookup: CDR1 DFQATT, CDR2 SNEGSKA (reference sequence). This CDR3 is 14 amino acids long. The CDR3 sequence: CSASPGKLNEKLFF. The CDR3 coding sequence is TGCAGTGCTAGTCCCGGGAAACTGAATGAAAAACTGTTTTTT.

The chain carries TRBV10-3 and TRBJ2-5; TRBD1 matches at 12 bases. The CDR3 loop spans 16 amino acids. Per the germline V gene, CDR1 is ENHRY and CDR2 is SYGVKD. V shed 1 base, J shed 2 bases, and the junction held 2 bases outside the gene matches. This CDR3 is CAISEWDRGRQETQYF. CDR3 nucleotides: TGTGCCATCAGTGAGTGGGACAGGGGGCGACAAGAGACCCAGTACTTC.

This sequence joins TRBV24-1 and TRBJ1-2; D is unresolved. The CDR3 sequence is 11 residues long. Trimming removed 5 bases from V and 7 bases from J, with 7 bases in between. CDR1 is KGHDR, CDR2 SFDVKD, per germline. The CDR3 loop reads CATSALGGYTF. In DNA form, the CDR3 reads TGTGCCACCAGTGCGCTAGGTGGCTACACCTTC.

This clonotype was seen ten or more times. The V call is TRBV20-1, the J call TRBJ1-5, with D perhaps matching TRBD1 (5 bases). V dropped 3 bases and J dropped 7 bases, with 25 bases sitting between them. The CDR3 has 17 amino acids. The germline CDR1 and CDR2 sequences are DFQATT and SNEGSKA (reference sequence). CDR3 nucleotides: TGCAGTGCTAGGACAGCTCCACAACAACACTATAGCCAGCCCCAGCATTTT. This encodes CSARTAPQQHYSQPQHF.

This clonotype was seen ten or more times. The J gene is TRBJ1-1, the V gene TRBV11-2, with D unresolved. Germline CDR1 reads SGHAT; CDR2 reads FQNNGV. The V and J ends lost 4 bases and 4 bases respectively, with 4 bases between them. CDR3 length: 11 amino acids. The CDR3 nucleotides are TGTGCCAGCAGCTCTGTCACTGAAGCTTTCTTT. Protein sequence: CASSSVTEAFF.

This clonotype was counted between two and nine times. V gene TRBV20-1 combines with J gene TRBJ2-7; no clear D gene. The CDR3 covers 19 residues. The V end was cut by 2 bases, the J end by 0 bases, with 26 bases between. Germline-derived CDR1 and CDR2 are DFQATT and SNEGSKA (reference sequence). In nucleotides, the CDR3 is TGCAGTGCTAGATACATCTTGGTCATGGCAGGTCCAAACTCCTACGAGCAGTACGTC. It translates to CSARYILVMAGPNSYEQYV.

This clonotype was recorded many times. This chain joins TRBV14 and TRBJ2-7, with D perhaps TRBD1 or TRBD2 (5 bases each). The CDR3 sequence is 13 residues long. Trimming removed 1 base from V and 7 bases from J, with 11 bases in between. CDR1 and CDR2 from the germline V gene are SGHDN and FVKESK. DNA of the CDR3: TGTGCCAGCAGCCAAGGACGAGGGGAGGAGCAGTACTTC. Translating it yields CASSQGRGEEQYF.

The chain uses TRBV4-1 and TRBJ2-7; D may be TRBD1 (7 bases). Germline CDR1 MGHRA, CDR2 YSYEKL. Trimming took 3 bases from V and 2 from J, leaving 26 bases between them. This CDR3 is 19 amino acids long. This CDR3 is CASSQGLGGAGQATYEQYF. CDR3 nucleotides: TGCGCCAGCAGCCAGGGCCTGGGGGGCGCCGGACAGGCTACCTACGAGCAGTACTTC.

This clonotype was seen ten or more times. This chain uses TRBV4-2 with TRBJ1-1; a weak D match, TRBD1 (5 bases). The CDR3 sequence is 17 residues long. Per germline, CDR1 LGHNA and CDR2 YNFKEQ. Trimming cost V 0 bases and J 1 base, with 15 bases left between them. CDR3 sequence (DNA): TGTGCCAGCAGCCAAGAGGTAGTAGGGGTGGCGAACACTGAAGCTTTCTTT. The encoded protein is CASSQEVVGVANTEAFF.

In its sample, this clonotype was seen many times. V usage is TRBV5-1 and J usage is TRBJ1-1, with a tentative D call TRBD1 (6 bases). The length of the CDR3 is 12 residues. Germline CDR1 and CDR2: SGHRS and YFSETQ. The V and J ends lost 2 bases and 7 bases respectively, with 9 bases between them. In nucleotides, the CDR3 is TGCGCCAGCAGCTTAAAGGGGGTTGAAGCTTTCTTT. It specifies CASSLKGVEAFF.

This clonotype was observed a handful of times. The gene calls are TRBV5-1 and TRBJ2-1, with TRBD2 as a possible D gene (5 bases). Germline CDR1 and CDR2: SGHRS and YFSETQ. The CDR3 length is 14 residues. V shed 5 bases and J shed 0 bases, with 9 bases lying between them. Here the CDR3 reads CASRRESSYNEQFF. CDR3 sequence (DNA): TGCGCCAGCAGGAGGGAGAGCTCCTACAATGAGCAGTTCTTC.

This sequence joins TRBV28 and TRBJ2-2, with TRBD1 identical over 8 bases. The J segment lost 6 bases and the V segment lost 4 bases, leaving 10 bases of the junction unmatched. The germline gives CDR1 MDHEN, CDR2 SYDVKM. The CDR3 sequence is 16 residues long. The CDR3 protein is CASSSSPTTGAGELFF. The CDR3 DNA sequence: TGTGCCAGCAGTTCCTCTCCCACGACAGGGGCCGGGGAGCTGTTTTTT.

This clonotype was found many times. The rearrangement uses TRBV20-1 and TRBJ2-1; 8 bases match TRBD2. The CDR3 covers 13 residues. Looked up from germline, CDR1 is DFQATT and CDR2 is SNEGSKA (reference sequence). Germline trimming cut 6 bases from V and 2 bases from J; bases unmatched to any gene: 3. CDR3 coding DNA: TGCAGTGCCCCGGGACTAGCCTACAATGAGCAGTTCTTC. It specifies CSAPGLAYNEQFF.

This clonotype turned up a few times. The rearrangement links TRBV12-3 or TRBV12-4 to TRBJ2-2; TRBD2 aligns across 10 bases. The CDR3 sequence is 17 residues long. V gave up 5 bases and J gave up 5 bases; unmatched junction bases: 11. CDR3 bases: TGTGCCAGCAGTCCAGGACCAAGCGGGAGGGGAACCGGGGAGCTGTTTTTT. This translates into CASSPGPSGRGTGELFF.

The chain has TRBV6-5 and TRBJ1-2; no firm D call. Germline CDR1 and CDR2: MNHEY and SVGAGI. This CDR3 spans 13 amino acids. Deletions cut 2 bases from V and 5 bases from J, with 9 bases between. CDR3 in DNA: TGTGCCAGCAGTTACGTTTCGGGTTATGGCTACACCTTC. Amino acids: CASSYVSGYGYTF.

The chain joins TRBV29-1 to TRBJ2-1, with TRBD2 matching over 7 bases. From germline, CDR1 is SQVTM and CDR2 ANQGSEA. The CDR3 is 16 residues long. V shed 2 bases, J shed 2 bases, and the junction held 9 bases outside the gene matches. This chain's CDR3 is CSVEYRRGITYNEQFF. The CDR3, as DNA: TGCAGCGTTGAATATCGGCGGGGGATAACCTACAATGAGCAGTTCTTC.

This clonotype has a handful of counts. This chain uses TRBV20-1 with TRBJ2-7, with D uncertain. This CDR3 comprises 14 residues. V was shortened by 4 bases and J by 0 bases, with 13 bases between the two germline ends. Germline-derived CDR1 and CDR2 are DFQATT and SNEGSKA (reference sequence). The CDR3: CSAMEPIGSYEQYF. CDR3 nucleotide sequence: TGCAGTGCTATGGAACCGATCGGCTCCTACGAGCAGTACTTC.

A few counts support this clonotype. The chain has TRBV27 and TRBJ2-2; either TRBD1 or TRBD2 may fit D (5 bases each). Germline V CDR1 and CDR2: MNHEY, SMNVEV (reference sequence). The CDR3 runs to 15 residues. With 5 bases removed from V and 5 bases from J, the gap between germline ends came to 15 bases. The CDR3 protein is CASSVGTRATGELFF. The CDR3 coding sequence is TGTGCCAGCAGTGTCGGGACCCGGGCTACCGGGGAGCTGTTTTTT.

This chain joins TRBV20-1 and TRBJ2-3, with D uncertain. CDR3 length: 15 amino acids. Germline V gene lookup returns CDR1 DFQATT and CDR2 SNEGSKA (reference sequence). Trimming removed 4 bases at V and 0 bases at J, with 14 bases between. The CDR3 loop reads CSAIRLRTSTDTQYF. CDR3 DNA: TGCAGTGCTATCCGGCTCCGAACTAGCACAGATACGCAGTATTTT.

In this sample, this clonotype turned up a few times. The rearrangement links TRBV11-2 to TRBJ2-1; 15 bases map to TRBD2. The germline V gene encodes CDR1 SGHAT and CDR2 FQNNGV. V gave up 7 bases and J gave up 5 bases; unmatched junction bases: 12. The CDR3 consists of 18 residues. The CDR3 region is CASTLLVRTSGGDNEQFF. As DNA, the CDR3 is TGTGCCAGCACCCTCTTGGTCCGGACTAGCGGGGGGGACAATGAGCAGTTCTTC.

This sequence joins TRBV5-1 and TRBJ2-5; 9 nucleotides agree with TRBD2. With V trimmed by 0 bases and J by 2 bases, 8 bases remained unmatched. This CDR3 is 17 amino acids long. Germline V gives CDR1 SGHRS, CDR2 YFSETQ. The CDR3 DNA reads as TGCGCCAGCAGCTTGGCCTCGGTTGCGGGGGGGCAAGAGACCCAGTACTTC. It translates to CASSLASVAGGQETQYF.

This clonotype was seen a handful of times. The chain has TRBV5-1 and TRBJ2-3, with D maybe TRBD2 (6 bases). Looked up from germline, CDR1 is SGHRS and CDR2 is YFSETQ. V gave up 4 bases and J gave up 0 bases, with 15 bases separating them. The CDR3 has 16 amino acids. This CDR3 reads CASSPRTNPSTDTQYF. The CDR3 nucleotides read TGCGCCAGCAGCCCCAGGACTAACCCTAGCACAGATACGCAGTATTTT. Full variable domain (missing parts from reference TRBV5-1 and TRBJ2-3): KAGVTQTPRYLIKTRGQQVTLSCSPISGHRSVSWYQQTPGQGLQFLFEYFSETQRNKGNFPGRFSGRQFSNSRSEMNVSTLELGDSALYLCASSPRTNPSTDTQYFGPGTRLTVL.

The sample holds many counts of this clonotype. The chain uses TRBV12-3 or TRBV12-4 and TRBJ2-1; 8 bases are shared with TRBD1. The CDR3 sequence is 14 residues long. J lost 3 bases, V lost 10 bases, and 8 bases had no gene match. Here the CDR3 DNA reads TGTGCCACCAAAGGACAGGGAGGCTACAATGAGCAGTTCTTC. It codes for CATKGQGGYNEQFF.